One T cell receptor (beta chain) is described in this entry. Its antigen remains unidentified. TCRdb re-derived calls from the 5' RACE reads in MiXCR, one entry per CDR3 protein. Seen here are 90,000 to 130,000 distinct CDR3 sequences, around an eighth observed once, and the top ten hold 3% to 4.5%. V lost 7 bases, J lost 8 bases, and 17 bases lay in between. The CDR3 is made up of 13 amino acids. The data are from a study of early T cells in non-severe SARS-CoV-2 infection. Study-level points and caveats: Matches to VDJdb favored anti-spike CD8 responses and missed private and CD4 specificities.

This receptor was taken from an adult who was a healthcare worker with PCR-confirmed SARS-CoV-2 infection or an uninfected control (not recorded which). Sequences were derived from whole blood, sampled at baseline. The chain uses TRBV12-3 or TRBV12-4 and TRBJ1-2; D is undetermined. CDR3 region: CASTSLARAGYTF. DNA of the CDR3: TGTGCCAGCACAAGTTTAGCCCGTGCGGGCTACACCTTC.